This T cell receptor (beta chain) was observed in a study of T cell responses to AZD1222 COVID-19 vaccine. Assay used: immunoSEQ multiplex PCR; TCRdb lists only in-frame clones, some missing. The sample has 120,000 to 150,000 clones, almost 95% seen once. Germline V CDR1 and CDR2: SGHTA, FQGTGA. CDR3 length equals 13 residues. V dropped 2 bases and J dropped 7; count of bases not matched to a gene: 1. This receptor was obtained from an adult who received the AZD1222 COVID-19 vaccine. V and J are TRBV7-3 and TRBJ1-2; 10 bases are a match to TRBD1. The source material was peripheral blood, sampled 28 days after the second AZD1222 dose. The CDR3, as DNA: TGTGCCAGCAGCTTACGGACAGGGGGTGGCTACACCTTC. Encoded protein: CASSLRTGGGYTF.